This T cell receptor (beta chain) was found in a study of blood T cell repertoires in COVID-19 (dated by TCRdb to 2020 to 2022). Describing the broader study: Samples covering the acute and convalescent phases of COVID-19 were provided by collaborators in the United States, Italy and Spain. A freely available public database, intended as a resource for researchers studying the immune response to SARS-CoV-2, is where the repertoires were released. Where available, HLA class I and class II types were obtained from metadata supplied by the sample provider rather than from assay-based typing. The prospective study material was composed of cDNA or gDNA derived from T cells, B-cell-depleted T cells, or PBMCs. Deeply sampled blood TCRbeta repertoires from subjects exposed to, actively infected with, or recovered from COVID-19 were included in the dataset. Nearly every sample came with metadata listing a de-identified subject ID, COVID-19 status, age in years and sex. The samples were drawn from two sources: the first 160 participants of the ongoing ImmuneRACE study, and 1,200 or so subjects contributed by 6 global collaborators. Study-wide findings and limitations: How much clinical and demographic metadata was included differed by source and by participant, and the metadata was provided uncurated.

Whole blood was collected in K2EDTA tubes by collaborating institutions according to the institutions' own protocols. For TCRbeta analysis, collaborators shipped samples in one of three forms: frozen whole blood, isolated PBMCs, or DNA extracted from either of those sample types. The immunoSEQ Assay, a bias-controlled multiplex PCR, was used to amplify TCRbeta CDR3 regions from genomic DNA. Per the authors' processing: Within the assay, amplification of reference gene primers was used to estimate how many nucleated cells each sample contained. Sequence reads were collapsed and filtered to measure the absolute abundance of every unique TCRbeta CDR3 rearrangement. For each sample, productive Simpson clonality was calculated by taking the square root of Simpson's diversity index across productive rearrangements. Here the immuneACCESS table is served through TCRdb, limited to in-frame sequences with V and J called. Missing clones are a known gap in these copies; in checked studies unresolved V genes cover under half, and the rest lacks a known reason. D and trimming come from the DNA, and the V and J calls and clone size come from that table. Recorded for this sample are some 200,000 clones; 75% to 85% of them occurred a single time. Less than 15% of the sample belongs to the ten largest clones.

A word on this clone: No cognate antigen has been identified for it. One base away there is no much larger clone; base qualities are not given.

Sample: peripheral blood. The clonotype originates from a human donor in a cohort sampled during active COVID-19.

CDR3 sequence: CASSPGLAGGGADTQYF. The sequence in DNA is TGTGCCAGCTCACCAGGACTAGCGGGAGGGGGCGCAGATACGCAGTATTTT. The chain is assembled from TRBV18 and TRBJ2-3; 15 of the junction bases match TRBD2. Counted from cysteine to phenylalanine, this CDR3 has 17 amino acids. Of the read, only the CDR3 DNA is kept; its 51 bases are in frame from base 1. Per the germline V gene, KGHSH is the CDR1 and LQKENI is the CDR2. Trimming leaves V shorter by 2 bases and J shorter by 4 bases, with the junction holding 4 bases beyond the gene matches.